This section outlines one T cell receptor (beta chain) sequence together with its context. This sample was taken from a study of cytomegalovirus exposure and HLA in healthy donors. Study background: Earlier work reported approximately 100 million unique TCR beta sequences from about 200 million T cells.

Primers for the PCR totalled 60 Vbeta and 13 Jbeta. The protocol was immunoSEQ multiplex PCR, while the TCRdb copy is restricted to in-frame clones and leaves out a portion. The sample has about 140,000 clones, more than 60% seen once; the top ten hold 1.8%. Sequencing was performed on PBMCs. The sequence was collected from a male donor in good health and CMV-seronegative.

CDR3 sequence: CASSPGPARQFF. As DNA, the CDR3 is TGTGCCAGCAGTCCAGGGCCCGCACGGCAGTTCTTC. The J gene is TRBJ2-1, the V gene TRBV11-1, with D perhaps matching TRBD1 (5 bases). The CDR3 sequence is 12 residues long. Germline CDR1 and CDR2: SGHAT and FQDESV (reference sequence). V was cut by 6 bases and J by 12 bases, with 15 bases left in between. The full variable domain, rest sourced from reference TRBV11-1 and TRBJ2-1, is EAEVAQSPRYKITEKSQAVAFWCDPISGHATLYWYRQILGQGPELLVQFQDESVVDDSQLPKDRFSAERLKGVDSTLKIQPAELGDSAMYLCASSPGPARQFFGPGTRLTVL.